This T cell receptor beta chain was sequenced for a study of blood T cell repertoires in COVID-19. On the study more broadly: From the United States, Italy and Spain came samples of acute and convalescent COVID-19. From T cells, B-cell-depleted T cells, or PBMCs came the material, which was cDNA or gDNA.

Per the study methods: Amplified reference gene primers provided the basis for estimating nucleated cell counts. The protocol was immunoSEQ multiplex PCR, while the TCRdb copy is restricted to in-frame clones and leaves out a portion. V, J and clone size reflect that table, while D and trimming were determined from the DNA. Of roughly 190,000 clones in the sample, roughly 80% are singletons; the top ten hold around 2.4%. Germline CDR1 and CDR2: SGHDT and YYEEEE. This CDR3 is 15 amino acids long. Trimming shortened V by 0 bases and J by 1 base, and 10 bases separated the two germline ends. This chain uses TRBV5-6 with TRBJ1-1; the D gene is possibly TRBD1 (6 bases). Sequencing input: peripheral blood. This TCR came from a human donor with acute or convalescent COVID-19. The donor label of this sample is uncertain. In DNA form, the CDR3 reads TGTGCCAGCAGCTTGGTGGGACACGGGAACACTGAAGCTTTCTTT. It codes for CASSLVGHGNTEAFF.